Described below is a single T cell receptor (beta chain) sequence and its context. The CDR3 is made up of 14 amino acids. Germline V gene lookup returns CDR1 DFQATT and CDR2 SNEGSKA (reference sequence). The V end was cut by 2 bases, the J end by 4 bases, with 14 bases between. A J-beta primer mix and a sample-barcoded 5' primer were used in a second PCR of about 7 to 12 cycles. TCRdb analysed the 5' RACE reads with MiXCR anew, one entry per CDR3 protein. Among almost 300,000 distinct CDR3 sequences listed, about 25% were seen once. This specimen belongs to a study of blood T cells in healthy people across ages.

The V call is TRBV20-1, the J call TRBJ2-5; D call uncertain. The TCR sequence derives from a woman in her 70s in good health. Input material: blood. CDR3 bases: TGCAGTGCTAGATCAGTGGAGCCAAGAGAGACCCAGTACTTC. Translating gives CSARSVEPRETQYF.